Presented here are 9 T cell receptor beta chains from one specimen sequenced in a study of monozygotic twins with inflammatory bowel disease. TCRdb reanalyzed the 5' RACE reads, giving one entry per CDR3 protein sequence and no DNA. Its listing shows around 220,000 distinct CDR3 sequences. The specimen was blood. The receptors were gathered from a human donor with ulcerative colitis or Crohn's disease, or a healthy co-twin of an affected twin (not recorded which).

This chain links TRBV20-1 with TRBJ1-1; TCRdb's D gene call, TRBD1, goes unchecked for lack of DNA. CDR3 size: 12 residues. CDR1 DFQATT and CDR2 SNEGSKA come from the germline V gene (reference sequence). CDR3: CSGTRGGTEAFF.

The J gene is TRBJ2-7, the V gene TRBV5-1; TCRdb proposes TRBD2, but this gene call is untestable without DNA. Germline CDR1 SGHRS, CDR2 YFSETQ. The CDR3 runs to 13 residues. CDR3: CASSLELVREQYF.

The CDR3 sequence is CSVEVYYEQYF. The genes are TRBV29-1 and TRBJ2-7. The CDR3 runs 11 residues. The germline V gene has CDR1 SQVTM and CDR2 ANQGSEA.

V gene TRBV20-1 combines with J gene TRBJ2-1; TCRdb's D call, TRBD2, is unchecked because there is no DNA. The CDR3 is made up of 14 amino acids. The germline V gene has CDR1 DFQATT and CDR2 SNEGSKA (reference sequence). CDR3 sequence reads: CSASRVASGNEQFF.

CDR3 in amino acids: CASSLSEQGTRSSYNSPLHF. The chain recombines TRBV5-1 with TRBJ1-6; TCRdb selects TRBD1, and the lack of DNA leaves this call unchecked. The CDR3 totals 20 residues. The germline V gene has CDR1 SGHRS and CDR2 YFSETQ. The whole variable domain, remainder taken from reference TRBV5-1 and TRBJ1-6, is KAGVTQTPRYLIKTRGQQVTLSCSPISGHRSVSWYQQTPGQGLQFLFEYFSETQRNKGNFPGRFSGRQFSNSRSEMNVSTLELGDSALYLCASSLSEQGTRSSYNSPLHFGNGTRLTVT.

The V and J genes are TRBV11-2 and TRBJ2-1; TCRdb's D call, TRBD2, is unchecked because there is no DNA. CDR1 and CDR2 from the germline V gene are SGHAT and FQNNGV. The CDR3 has 14 amino acids. The CDR3 spells CASSFVSGRSEQFF.

The V gene is TRBV19, the J gene TRBJ1-5; TCRdb proposes TRBD1, but this gene call is untestable without DNA. Per germline, CDR1 LNHDA and CDR2 SQIVND (reference sequence). The CDR3 extends over 16 amino acids. CDR3 in amino acids: CASSNNGQKGYQPQHF.

The V and J genes are TRBV5-1 and TRBJ2-7. CDR1 is SGHRS and CDR2 is YFSETQ in the germline V gene. The CDR3 runs 16 residues. The CDR3 sequence is CASSWASSKPWYEQYF.

The J gene is TRBJ2-7, the V gene TRBV18. CDR1 and CDR2 (germline): KGHSH, LQKENI. This CDR3 contains 14 residues. CDR3 sequence: CASSPAGVPYEQYF.